This section outlines one TCR beta chain sequence together with its context. Its antigen is not known. Some clones are missing from TCRdb's copy, which holds only in-frame ones; the method was immunoSEQ multiplex PCR. This sample has 430,000 or so clones, with roughly 89% found just once. The CDR3 runs to 15 residues. This sample's treatment: 19 received Ad26.COV2.S at low or high dose, single or two shots; about 5 received placebo; per-sample allocation not given. Specimen acquisition occurred on day 63 following the initial vaccine or placebo injection. The donor was a Boston adult aged 18-55 years. What was given as vaccine was an Ad26 vector encoding Wuhan-strain SARS-CoV-2 spike. This specimen comes from a study of Ad26.COV2.S vaccination and SARS-CoV-2 variants. Study information: Intramuscular Ad26.COV2.S doses were given once or twice, 56 days apart.

Study-wide results and caveats: Similar non-spike TCR breadth was observed in recipients of vaccine and of placebo.

Material: peripheral blood, obtained in a trial of Ad26.COV2.S vaccine versus placebo. This TCR came from a person aged 18-60 years who received the Ad26.COV2.S COVID-19 vaccine or a placebo. V usage is TRBV21-1 and J usage is TRBJ2-5; the table gives TRBD1 as D, unverified against the DNA. TRBV21-1 is a listed pseudogene. The CDR3 loop is CASSTPGQGRETQYF. DNA of the CDR3: TGTGCCAGCAGCACCCCCGGACAGGGGCGCGAGACCCAGTACTTC.